This TCR beta chain was sequenced in a study of cytomegalovirus exposure and HLA in healthy donors. Primers included in the PCR were 60 Vbeta and 13 Jbeta primers. Measured with immunoSEQ multiplex PCR; TCRdb has only the in-frame clones, and not every one. The data show some 110,000 clones, around 80% seen once. Study-level points and caveats: In a later analysis, V- and J-gene trimming of beta chains associated with a DCLRE1C missense variant, replicated independently. In all likelihood, a cluster of highly shared sequence variants was a sequencing artifact.

In germline, CDR1 is SGHRS, CDR2 YFSETQ. This CDR3 has 18 residues. After removal of 4 bases from V and 2 bases from J, the junction contained 11 bases not matched to a gene. Of note for this clone: Its target is unknown.

The source is a woman in her twenties or thirties in good health and CMV-seronegative. J is TRBJ2-2 and V is TRBV5-1; 10 bases are a match to TRBD2. The sample was PBMCs. The CDR3 region is CASSPLPSGRLNTGELFF. CDR3 DNA sequence: TGCGCCAGCAGCCCGCTGCCTAGCGGGAGACTAAACACCGGGGAGCTGTTTTTT.